Below are 26 T cell receptor beta chains sequenced from a single sample in a study of spatial heterogeneity in lung cancer. Using its own MiXCR run on the 5' RACE reads, TCRdb lists one record per CDR3 protein. The table shows around 2,000 distinct CDR3 sequences, with approximately 22% occurring only once. The time point: sample taken at primary tumor resection. The specimen was normal lung tissue next to the tumor, collected at surgery. The receptors stem from a male donor with early-stage non-small cell lung cancer.

The chain couples TRBV18 to TRBJ1-5, with D maybe TRBD1 (6 bases). Germline CDR1 KGHSH, CDR2 LQKENI. Trimming pared 3 bases from V and 6 bases from J, leaving 12 bases between. There are 14 residues in the CDR3. CDR3 nucleotide sequence: TGTGCCAGCTCACCTGCGGGGGCCCCTCAGCCCCAGCATTTT. It codes for CASSPAGAPQPQHF.

This clonotype ranks as medium-sized. V gene TRBV29-1 combines with J gene TRBJ1-1, with a weak D call TRBD1 (5 bases). The V and J ends lost 3 bases and 4 bases respectively, with 9 bases between them. This CDR3 spans 12 amino acids. Germline V CDR1 and CDR2: SQVTM, ANQGSEA. The CDR3 nucleotides read TGCAGCGTTGATGCGGGGGGCACTGAAGCTTTCTTT. It is translated as CSVDAGGTEAFF.

Relative to its sample, this clonotype is medium-sized. The J gene is TRBJ2-3, the V gene TRBV2; 10 bases line up with TRBD1. The germline V gene encodes CDR1 SNHLY and CDR2 FYNNEI. Losses at the gene ends were 7 bases for V and 6 bases for J; bases not matched to a gene: 10. The CDR3 is 15 residues long. Written as DNA, the CDR3 is TGTGCCAGCAAACTCGGGACAGGGGCGGGGGATACGCAGTATTTT. This codes for CASKLGTGAGDTQYF.

In this sample, this clonotype turned up many times. The rearrangement joins TRBV5-4 to TRBJ1-6, with D uncertain. V was clipped by 0 bases and J by 7 bases, with 8 bases between them. This CDR3 is 14 amino acids long. CDR1 and CDR2 from the germline V gene are SGHNT and YYREEE (reference sequence). Here the CDR3 DNA reads TGTGCCAGCAGCTTGGGCCGGAAGAATTCACCCCTCCACTTT. This gives the protein CASSLGRKNSPLHF.

By share, this clonotype ranks as medium-sized. The chain joins TRBV27 to TRBJ2-1; a weak D match, TRBD1 (6 bases). The V and J ends lost 1 base and 7 bases respectively, with 14 bases between them. Looked up from germline, CDR1 is MNHEY and CDR2 is SMNVEV (reference sequence). This CDR3 has 15 residues. CDR3 sequence reads: CASSLWQGPGNEQFF. DNA for the CDR3: TGTGCCAGCAGTTTATGGCAGGGGCCGGGGAATGAGCAGTTCTTC.

By sample share, this clonotype is medium-sized (0.01 to 0.1%). J is TRBJ1-1 and V is TRBV5-6, with 10 bases lining up with TRBD1. V was pared by 4 bases and J by 2 bases, with 2 bases of the junction left unmatched. The CDR3 runs to 14 residues. Germline values: CDR1 SGHDT, CDR2 YYEEEE. The CDR3 here is CASSGTGVNTEAFF. In DNA form, the CDR3 reads TGTGCCAGCAGCGGGACAGGGGTAAACACTGAAGCTTTCTTT.

The chain employs TRBV27 and TRBJ1-1; tentatively, D is TRBD1 (5 bases). The CDR3 covers 14 residues. V lost 3 bases and J 3 bases, leaving 11 bases between the germline ends. Per germline, CDR1 MNHEY and CDR2 SMNVEV (reference sequence). The CDR3 nucleotides are TGTGCCAGCAGTTTTGGCAGGGCCGACACTGAAGCTTTCTTT. Translation: CASSFGRADTEAFF.

The CDR3 sequence is CSARARGHLNTGELFF. The CDR3 DNA is TGCAGTGCTAGGGCTCGGGGACATCTGAACACCGGGGAGCTGTTTTTT. The chain links TRBV20-1 to TRBJ2-2, with D perhaps matching TRBD1 (6 bases). There are 16 residues in the CDR3. CDR1 DFQATT and CDR2 SNEGSKA come from the germline V gene (reference sequence). V gave up 3 bases and J gave up 1 base, with 15 bases separating them.

Many counts were recorded for this clonotype. The chain has TRBV5-1 and TRBJ2-7, with a weak D call TRBD1 (5 bases). The CDR3 covers 12 residues. CDR1 SGHRS and CDR2 YFSETQ come from the germline V gene. V was trimmed by 7 bases and J by 0 bases, leaving 8 bases between them. CDR3 region: CASSRGSYEQYF. CDR3 DNA sequence: TGCGCCAGCTCTAGGGGCTCCTACGAGCAGTACTTC.

This clonotype has a count of ten or more. The chain employs TRBV28 and TRBJ2-1, with TRBD1 matching over 7 bases. Germline V CDR1 and CDR2: MDHEN, SYDVKM. CDR3 length: 15 amino acids. V lost 7 bases and J lost 3; bases outside the gene matches: 9. The chain's CDR3 is CASTKGDSRYNEQFF. CDR3 sequence (DNA): TGTGCCAGCACCAAAGGGGACAGTCGCTACAATGAGCAGTTCTTC.

The V gene is TRBV20-1, the J gene TRBJ2-3; D is possibly TRBD1 (6 bases). The CDR3 is made up of 12 amino acids. Germline V gene data show CDR1 as DFQATT and CDR2 as SNEGSKA (reference sequence). V was shortened by 3 bases and J by 6 bases, with 10 bases between the two germline ends. In nucleotides, the CDR3 is TGCAGTGCTAGTACAGGGTTTGATACGCAGTATTTT. Its protein is CSASTGFDTQYF.

This clonotype qualifies as medium-sized. This chain links TRBV20-1 with TRBJ1-2, with a weak D call TRBD1 (6 bases). Germline V gene lookup returns CDR1 DFQATT and CDR2 SNEGSKA (reference sequence). V was pared by 3 bases and J by 4 bases, with 18 bases between. The CDR3 contains 15 residues. CDR3 sequence (DNA): TGCAGTGCTAGTCCGGGACAAACAATTCCCTATGGCTACACCTTC. It encodes CSASPGQTIPYGYTF.

Sample share makes this clonotype medium-sized (0.01 to 0.1%). The chain joins TRBV4-2 to TRBJ1-2; 11 bases match TRBD1. The CDR3 contains 15 residues. Per the germline V gene, CDR1 is LGHNA and CDR2 is YNFKEQ. Trimming at V came to 0 bases and at J to 6 bases, leaving 3 bases not matched to a gene. The CDR3 region is CASSQEGQGADGYTF. CDR3 in DNA: TGTGCCAGCAGCCAAGAAGGACAGGGGGCTGATGGCTACACCTTC.

This clonotype was found once. The chain has TRBV24-1 and TRBJ2-1; the D gene is possibly TRBD1 (6 bases). V was shortened by 4 bases and J by 10 bases, with 10 bases between the two germline ends. Germline V CDR1 and CDR2: KGHDR, SFDVKD. This CDR3 spans 12 amino acids. The CDR3 region is CATSDFGTEQFF. CDR3 bases: TGTGCCACCAGTGACTTTGGGACAGAGCAGTTCTTC.

Within the sample, this clonotype is medium-sized. The V call is TRBV12-3 or TRBV12-4, the J call TRBJ2-2, with a weak D call TRBD2 (6 bases). The CDR3 runs 16 residues. V was cut by 2 bases and J by 3 bases, with 13 bases left in between. CDR3 amino acids: CASSLRGMGDTGELFF. CDR3 nucleotide sequence: TGTGCCAGCAGTTTACGGGGGATGGGGGACACCGGGGAGCTGTTTTTT.

This clonotype rates as large. This rearrangement joins TRBV5-1 to TRBJ2-3, with a weak D call TRBD1 (6 bases). V lost 3 bases, J lost 5 bases, and 13 bases lay in between. Germline-derived CDR1 and CDR2 are SGHRS and YFSETQ. This CDR3 contains 14 residues. The CDR3 loop is CASSSGTRGDTQYF. The CDR3 coding sequence is TGCGCCAGCAGCTCGGGTACCAGGGGAGATACGCAGTATTTT.

By share, this clonotype counts as medium-sized. The chain combines TRBV29-1 with TRBJ1-6; the match to TRBD1 covers 7 bases. The junction had 8 bases not matched to a gene; V was cut back by 6 bases and J by 6 bases. The CDR3 runs to 14 residues. Germline values: CDR1 SQVTM, CDR2 ANQGSEA. The CDR3 DNA is TGCAGCGTGCGATCCGGGACAGCTAATTCACCCCTCCACTTT. It yields the protein CSVRSGTANSPLHF.

This clonotype was observed a handful of times. This chain joins TRBV11-3 and TRBJ1-1; D unresolved. The V gene lost 5 bases and the J gene lost 5 bases, with 12 bases spanning the gap. CDR1 is SGHNT and CDR2 is YENEEA in the germline V gene. This CDR3 contains 13 residues. The CDR3 loop is CASSLRAWTEAFF. CDR3 bases: TGTGCCAGCAGCCTGAGGGCCTGGACTGAAGCTTTCTTT.

This clonotype was picked up many times. V and J are TRBV7-6 and TRBJ2-5; D uncertain. This CDR3 is built from 13 residues. Trimming cost V 3 bases and J 1 base, with 6 bases left between them. CDR1 and CDR2 (germline): SGHVS, FNYEAQ. The CDR3 DNA reads as TGTGCCAGCAGCTTTCTTCTCCAAGAGACCCAGTACTTC. Translation: CASSFLLQETQYF.

By its share, this clonotype is medium-sized. This chain links TRBV12-3 or TRBV12-4 with TRBJ1-5; 7 bases align to TRBD1. Trimming at V came to 5 bases and at J to 10 bases, leaving 11 bases not matched to a gene. This CDR3 region has 14 residues. The CDR3 coding sequence is TGTGCCAGCAGTCCTCAGGGGGGCCTATCCCCCCAGCATTTT. Translation: CASSPQGGLSPQHF.

This clonotype is medium-sized in the sample. The chain couples TRBV10-3 to TRBJ2-5; D is uncertain. V was pared by 6 bases and J by 2 bases, with 7 bases between. CDR1 ENHRY and CDR2 SYGVKD come from the germline V gene. The CDR3 spans 12 residues. The DNA for the CDR3 is TGTGCCATCAGAGGCTCGCAAGAGACCCAGTACTTC. As protein: CAIRGSQETQYF.

In this sample, this clonotype is medium-sized. This chain connects TRBV18 to TRBJ2-7; 7 bases fit TRBD1. The V and J ends lost 5 bases and 7 bases, in that order; junction bases with no gene match: 5. This CDR3 has 12 residues. Germline lookup yields CDR1 KGHSH and CDR2 LQKENI. The DNA of the CDR3 is TGTGCCAGCTCAGACAGGGTTCGGGAGCAGTACTTC. Protein: CASSDRVREQYF.

This clonotype was recorded at least ten times. The chain combines TRBV4-3 with TRBJ2-1, with 8 positions matching TRBD1. Germline assignment: CDR1 LGHNA and CDR2 YSLEER. The CDR3 extends over 17 amino acids. Trimming removed 0 bases from V and 3 bases from J; junction bases left unmatched: 7. CDR3 sequence reads: CASSQDPQGAIYNEQFF. The CDR3 DNA is TGCGCCAGCAGCCAAGACCCCCAGGGGGCGATCTACAATGAGCAGTTCTTC.

This clonotype is large within its sample. The V gene is TRBV29-1, the J gene TRBJ1-2; TRBD1 agrees at 8 bases. The CDR3 is made up of 14 amino acids. The ends lost 1 base at V and 3 bases at J; junction bases unmatched: 4. Germline CDR1 SQVTM, CDR2 ANQGSEA. The CDR3 DNA sequence: TGCAGCGTTGAAGGACAGGGGCTTGACTATGGCTACACCTTC. Amino acid sequence: CSVEGQGLDYGYTF.

This clonotype has a handful of counts. The chain combines TRBV10-3 with TRBJ2-3, with D tentatively TRBD1 (5 bases). CDR3 size: 12 residues. Germline V gives CDR1 ENHRY, CDR2 SYGVKD. V gave up 10 bases and J gave up 3 bases, with 11 bases separating them. The CDR3 is CASADRTDTQYF. In DNA form, the CDR3 reads TGTGCCAGCGCTGACAGAACAGATACGCAGTATTTT.

By sample share, this clonotype is medium-sized. The V gene is TRBV28, the J gene TRBJ2-3, with TRBD2 matching 8 bases. This CDR3 is built from 16 residues. Germline values: CDR1 MDHEN, CDR2 SYDVKM. Trimming cost V 4 bases and J 0 bases; bases outside gene matches: 6. The CDR3 DNA reads as TGTGCCAGCAGTTCGGCGGGGGGTCTAAGCACAGATACGCAGTATTTT. Its protein is CASSSAGGLSTDTQYF.